The rows below give T cell receptor beta chains drawn from one sample of a study of cytomegalovirus exposure and HLA in healthy donors. The method was immunoSEQ multiplex PCR; TCRdb's version includes in-frame clones alone and lacks a portion of them. This table holds about 94,000 clones, over 65% found once. Sequencing used PBMCs. The receptors originated from an older woman in good health and CMV-seronegative. The CDR3 runs from the conserved cysteine through the conserved F or W. D genes are given only for firm matches. Some rows mark clone size as missing; the rest say once, few, many or name a class of expanded clone.

size	length	V	D	J	DNA	CDR3
NA	16	TRBV6-6	TRBD1	TRBJ1-5	TGTGCCAGCAGTTACTCGAGGACAGGGGGCGATCAGCCCCAGCATTTT	CASSYSRTGGDQPQHF
once	14	TRBV5-1	NA	TRBJ2-5	TGCGCCAGCAGCCCTGGGGGGGCAGGGGAGACCCAGTACTTC	CASSPGGAGETQYF
NA	16	TRBV5-1	TRBD1	TRBJ2-7	TGCGCCAGCAGCCTTAGGACAGGCCAAAGCTCCTACGAGCAGTACTTC	CASSLRTGQSSYEQYF
NA	14	TRBV9	NA	TRBJ2-2	TGTGCCAGCAGCGTAGAAGAGGGTCCCGGGGAGCTGTTTTTT	CASSVEEGPGELFF
NA	14	TRBV6-5	TRBD1	TRBJ1-4	TGTGCCAGCAGTCGGACAGGCCGGAATGAAAAACTGTTTTTT	CASSRTGRNEKLFF
NA	14	TRBV5-4	NA	TRBJ2-7	TGTGCCAGCAGCCCTGGACTCCTTACCTACGAGCAGTACTTC	CASSPGLLTYEQYF
NA	20	TRBV9	TRBD2	TRBJ2-1	TGTGCCAGCAGCTCACCCCGGGACAGACTAGCGGGAAGTAGATACAATGAGCAGTTCTTC	CASSSPRDRLAGSRYNEQFF
NA	14	TRBV7-6	TRBD1	TRBJ2-7	TGTGCCAGCAGCTTGGGGACAGGGTTCTCCGAGCAGTACTTC	CASSLGTGFSEQYF
few	14	TRBV10-2	TRBD2	TRBJ2-7	TGCGCCAGCCTGGGGCTTAGCGGGAGTGGCGAGCAGTACTTC	CASLGLSGSGEQYF
NA	14	TRBV4-3	NA	TRBJ2-1	TGCGCCAGCAGCCAAGAAGCGAGACTTCGTGAGCAGTTCTTC	CASSQEARLREQFF